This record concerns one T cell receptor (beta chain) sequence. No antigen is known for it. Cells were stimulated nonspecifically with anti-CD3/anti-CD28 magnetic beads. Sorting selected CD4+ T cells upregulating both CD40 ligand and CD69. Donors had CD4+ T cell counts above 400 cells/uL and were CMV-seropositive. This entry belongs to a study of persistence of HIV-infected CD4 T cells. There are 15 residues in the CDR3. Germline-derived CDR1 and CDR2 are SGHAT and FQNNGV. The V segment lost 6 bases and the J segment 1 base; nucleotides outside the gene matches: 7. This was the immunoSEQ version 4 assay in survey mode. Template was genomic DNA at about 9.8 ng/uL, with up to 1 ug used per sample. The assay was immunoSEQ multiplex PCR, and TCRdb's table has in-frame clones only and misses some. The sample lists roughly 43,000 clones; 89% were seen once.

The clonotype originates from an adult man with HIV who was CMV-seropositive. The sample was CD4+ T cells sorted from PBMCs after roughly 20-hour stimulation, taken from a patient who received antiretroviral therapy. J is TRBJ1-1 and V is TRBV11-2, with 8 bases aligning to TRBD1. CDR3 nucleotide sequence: TGTGCCAGCAGAGTTTCGGACAGGGAGAACACTGAAGCTTTCTTT. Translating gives CASRVSDRENTEAFF.